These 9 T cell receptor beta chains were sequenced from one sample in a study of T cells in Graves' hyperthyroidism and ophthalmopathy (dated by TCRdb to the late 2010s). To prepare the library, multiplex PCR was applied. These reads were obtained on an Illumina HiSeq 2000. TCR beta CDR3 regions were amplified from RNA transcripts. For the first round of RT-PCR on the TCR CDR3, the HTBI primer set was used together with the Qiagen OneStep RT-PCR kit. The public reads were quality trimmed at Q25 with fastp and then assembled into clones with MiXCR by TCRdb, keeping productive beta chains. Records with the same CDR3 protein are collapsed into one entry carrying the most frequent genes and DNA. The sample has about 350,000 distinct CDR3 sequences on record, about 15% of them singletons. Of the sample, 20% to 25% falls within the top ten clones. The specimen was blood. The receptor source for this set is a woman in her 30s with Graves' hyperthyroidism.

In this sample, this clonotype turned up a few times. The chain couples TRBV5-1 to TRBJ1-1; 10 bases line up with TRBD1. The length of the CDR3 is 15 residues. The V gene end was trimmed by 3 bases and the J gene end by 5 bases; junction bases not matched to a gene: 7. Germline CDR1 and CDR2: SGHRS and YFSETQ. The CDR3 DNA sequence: TGCGCCAGCAGCTCCATTACGGGACAGGGGACTGAAGCTTTCTTT. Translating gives CASSSITGQGTEAFF.

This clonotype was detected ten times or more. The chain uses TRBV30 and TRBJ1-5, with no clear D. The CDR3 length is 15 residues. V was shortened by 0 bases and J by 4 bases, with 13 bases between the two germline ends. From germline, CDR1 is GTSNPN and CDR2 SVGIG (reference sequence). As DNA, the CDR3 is TGTGCCTGGAGTGTAACTGGCGGCGGGAATCAGCCCCAGCATTTT. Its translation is CAWSVTGGGNQPQHF.

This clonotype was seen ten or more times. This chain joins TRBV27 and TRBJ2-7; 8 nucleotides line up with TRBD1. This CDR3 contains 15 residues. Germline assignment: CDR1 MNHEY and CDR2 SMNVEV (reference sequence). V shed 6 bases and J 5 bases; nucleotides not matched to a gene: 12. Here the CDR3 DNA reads TGTGCCAGCAGGCAGGGGGCCACAGAACTACACGAGCAGTACTTC. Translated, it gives CASRQGATELHEQYF.

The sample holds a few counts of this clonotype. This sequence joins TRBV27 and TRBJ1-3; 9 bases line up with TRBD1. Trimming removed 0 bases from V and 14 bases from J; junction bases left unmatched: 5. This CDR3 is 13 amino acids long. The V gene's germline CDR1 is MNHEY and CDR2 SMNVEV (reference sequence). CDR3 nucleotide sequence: TGTGCCAGCAGTTTATCAGGACAGGGGCCCCTATATTTT. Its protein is CASSLSGQGPLYF.

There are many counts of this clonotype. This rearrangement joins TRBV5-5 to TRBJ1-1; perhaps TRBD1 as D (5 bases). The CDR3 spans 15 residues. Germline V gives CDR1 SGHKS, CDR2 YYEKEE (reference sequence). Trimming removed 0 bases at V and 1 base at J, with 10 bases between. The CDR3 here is CASSLGYGQNTEAFF. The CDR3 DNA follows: TGTGCCAGCAGCTTGGGGTACGGACAGAACACTGAAGCTTTCTTT.

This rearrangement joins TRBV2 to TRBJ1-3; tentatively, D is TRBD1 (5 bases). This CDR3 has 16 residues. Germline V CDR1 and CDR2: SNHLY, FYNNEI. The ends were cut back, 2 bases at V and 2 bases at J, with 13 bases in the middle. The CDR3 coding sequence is TGTGCCAGCAGTGAATCTTTCGGGGGGACTGGAAACACCATATATTTT. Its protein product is CASSESFGGTGNTIYF.

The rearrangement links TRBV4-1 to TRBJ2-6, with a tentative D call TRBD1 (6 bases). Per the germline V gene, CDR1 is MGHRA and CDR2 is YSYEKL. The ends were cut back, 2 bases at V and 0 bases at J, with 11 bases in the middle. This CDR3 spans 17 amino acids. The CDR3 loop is CASSQTGTLSGANVLTF. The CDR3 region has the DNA TGCGCCAGCAGCCAAACGGGGACACTCTCTGGGGCCAACGTCCTGACTTTC.

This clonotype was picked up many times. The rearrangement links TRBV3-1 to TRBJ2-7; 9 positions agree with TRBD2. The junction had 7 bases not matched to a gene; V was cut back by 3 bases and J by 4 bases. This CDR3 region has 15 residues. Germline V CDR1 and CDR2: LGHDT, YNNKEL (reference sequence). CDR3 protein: CASSQSSSGVYEQYF. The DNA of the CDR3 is TGTGCCAGCAGCCAGTCCTCTAGCGGGGTGTACGAGCAGTACTTC.

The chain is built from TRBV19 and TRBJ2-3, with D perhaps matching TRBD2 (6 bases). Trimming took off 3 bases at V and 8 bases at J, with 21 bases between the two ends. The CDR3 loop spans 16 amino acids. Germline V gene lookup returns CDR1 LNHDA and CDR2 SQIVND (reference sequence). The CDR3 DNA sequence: TGTGCCAGTAGTATCGTTTTGGGGGAGGTGGACGTTACGCAGTATTTT. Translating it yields CASSIVLGEVDVTQYF. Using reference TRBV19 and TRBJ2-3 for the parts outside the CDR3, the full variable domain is DGGITQSPKYLFRKEGQNVTLSCEQNLNHDAMYWYRQDPGQGLRLIYYSQIVNDFQKGDIAEGYSVSREKKESFPLTVTSAQKNPTAFYLCASSIVLGEVDVTQYFGPGTRLTVL.